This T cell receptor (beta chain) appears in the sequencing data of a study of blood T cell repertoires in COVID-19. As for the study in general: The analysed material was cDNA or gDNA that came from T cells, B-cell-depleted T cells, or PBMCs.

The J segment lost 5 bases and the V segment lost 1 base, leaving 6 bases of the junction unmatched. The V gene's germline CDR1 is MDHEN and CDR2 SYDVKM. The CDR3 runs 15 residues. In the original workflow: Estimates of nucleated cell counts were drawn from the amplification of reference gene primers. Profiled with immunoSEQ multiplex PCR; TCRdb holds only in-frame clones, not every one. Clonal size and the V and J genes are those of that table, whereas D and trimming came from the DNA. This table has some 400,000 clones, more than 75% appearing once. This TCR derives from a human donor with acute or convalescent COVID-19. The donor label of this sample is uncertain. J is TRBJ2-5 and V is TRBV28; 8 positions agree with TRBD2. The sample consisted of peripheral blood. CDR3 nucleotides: TGTGCCAGCAGTTTATCGGCGGGGGGTGTGGAGACCCAGTACTTC. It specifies CASSLSAGGVETQYF.